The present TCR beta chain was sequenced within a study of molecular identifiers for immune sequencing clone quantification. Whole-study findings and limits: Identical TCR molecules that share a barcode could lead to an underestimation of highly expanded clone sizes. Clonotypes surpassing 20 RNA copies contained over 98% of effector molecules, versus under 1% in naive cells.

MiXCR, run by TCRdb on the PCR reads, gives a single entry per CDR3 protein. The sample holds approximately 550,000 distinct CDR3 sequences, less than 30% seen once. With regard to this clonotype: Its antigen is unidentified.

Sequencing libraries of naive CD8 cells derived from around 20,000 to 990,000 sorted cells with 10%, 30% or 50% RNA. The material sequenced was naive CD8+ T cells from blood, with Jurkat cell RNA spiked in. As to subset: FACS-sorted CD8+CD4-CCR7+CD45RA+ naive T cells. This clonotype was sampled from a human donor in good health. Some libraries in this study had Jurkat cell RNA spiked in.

CDR3 sequence (DNA): TGTGCCACCAGTGAATCGGACCGACCGAAGATCACTGAAGCTTTCTTT. Translated, it gives CATSESDRPKITEAFF. V usage is TRBV24-1 and J usage is TRBJ1-1; D gene uncertain. CDR1 is KGHDR, CDR2 SFDVKD, per germline. This CDR3 spans 16 amino acids. The V gene lost 4 bases and the J gene lost 4 bases, with 18 bases spanning the gap.